Shown below are 9 T cell receptor beta chains from a single sample sequenced in a study of cytomegalovirus exposure and HLA in healthy donors. PCR involved 60 Vbeta and 13 Jbeta primers. Profiled with immunoSEQ multiplex PCR; TCRdb holds only in-frame clones, not every one. The repertoire holds about 150,000 clones, with 80% to 85% as singletons. The specimen sequenced was PBMCs. The receptors were gathered from a male donor in good health and CMV-seronegative.

The chain combines TRBV18 with TRBJ1-1; unclear D gene. The CDR3 is made up of 15 amino acids. Trimming took 8 bases from V and 1 from J, leaving 17 bases between them. CDR1 and CDR2 (germline): KGHSH, LQKENI. The chain's CDR3 is CASTRMVGSNTEAFF. CDR3 DNA sequence: TGTGCCAGCACCAGGATGGTGGGCTCGAACACTGAAGCTTTCTTT.

V gene TRBV27 combines with J gene TRBJ2-3; unclear D gene. The CDR3 has 15 amino acids. V was cut by 3 bases and J by 0 bases, with 10 bases left in between. CDR1 and CDR2 from the germline V gene are MNHEY and SMNVEV (reference sequence). The CDR3 sequence is CASSFLNGSTDTQYF. The DNA of the CDR3 is TGTGCCAGCAGTTTTTTAAACGGTAGCACAGATACGCAGTATTTT.

This clone was counted a few times. The sample has other DNA sequences that encode this CDR3 too. This rearrangement joins TRBV19 to TRBJ1-1, with no clear D. The germline V gene encodes CDR1 LNHDA and CDR2 SQIVND (reference sequence). V lost 1 base to trimming and J lost 2 bases, with 8 bases between them. This CDR3 has 14 residues. The CDR3 sequence is CASSIGAANTEAFF. CDR3 DNA: TGTGCCAGTAGTATAGGGGCAGCAAACACTGAAGCTTTCTTT. The full variable domain, its missing parts supplied by reference TRBV19 and TRBJ1-1, is DGGITQSPKYLFRKEGQNVTLSCEQNLNHDAMYWYRQDPGQGLRLIYYSQIVNDFQKGDIAEGYSVSREKKESFPLTVTSAQKNPTAFYLCASSIGAANTEAFFGQGTRLTVV.

This clone was observed a handful of times. The chain carries TRBV6-6 and TRBJ2-4; the match to TRBD1 covers 7 bases. The CDR3 runs to 15 residues. V shed 7 bases, J shed 7 bases, and the junction held 13 bases outside the gene matches. Per germline, CDR1 MNHNY and CDR2 SVGAGI (reference sequence). The CDR3 here is CASTPRQGRGNIQYF. In DNA, the CDR3 is TGTGCCAGCACCCCCAGACAGGGAAGGGGGAACATTCAGTACTTC.

The V call is TRBV6-1, the J call TRBJ2-5; tentative D call: TRBD1 (6 bases). The CDR3 loop spans 15 amino acids. Germline loops: CDR1 MNHNS, CDR2 SASEGT. V dropped 5 bases and J dropped 1 base, with 14 bases sitting between them. CDR3 sequence reads: CASSRIRGTQETQYF. The CDR3 DNA follows: TGTGCCAGCAGTCGGATCAGGGGCACCCAAGAGACCCAGTACTTC.

This chain links TRBV12-1 with TRBJ1-2; whether TRBD1, the table's D call, matches the DNA was not checked. TRBV12-1 is described as a pseudogene. This CDR3 has 15 amino acids. CDR3 bases: TGTGCCAGCAGCTTTGACCGGGACAGGGGCTCTGGCTACACCTTC. Its translation is CASSFDRDRGSGYTF.

This chain links TRBV28 with TRBJ1-2; possible D gene TRBD1, 6 bases. Germline-derived CDR1 and CDR2 are MDHEN and SYDVKM. CDR3 length: 17 residues. The ends were cut back, 5 bases at V and 1 base at J, with 20 bases in the middle. CDR3 sequence: CASSLRDIYTFNYGYTF. The CDR3 nucleotides are TGTGCCAGCAGTCTCCGGGACATATATACTTTTAACTATGGCTACACCTTC.

This chain connects TRBV6-1 to TRBJ1-1; 7 bases fit TRBD1. The CDR3 extends over 13 amino acids. The V segment lost 3 bases and the J segment 6 bases; nucleotides outside the gene matches: 4. The germline V gene has CDR1 MNHNS and CDR2 SASEGT. The CDR3 region is CASSDHRGAEAFF. The CDR3 nucleotides are TGTGCCAGCAGTGACCACAGGGGCGCTGAAGCTTTCTTT.

The genes are TRBV5-6 and TRBJ1-1; 10 nucleotides line up with TRBD1. CDR3 size: 14 residues. The trim removed 3 bases at V and 5 bases at J, leaving 4 bases unmatched. Germline-derived CDR1 and CDR2 are SGHDT and YYEEEE. DNA of the CDR3: TGTGCCAGCAGCTCGACAGGGGGCGGGACTGAAGCTTTCTTT. Encoded protein: CASSSTGGGTEAFF.